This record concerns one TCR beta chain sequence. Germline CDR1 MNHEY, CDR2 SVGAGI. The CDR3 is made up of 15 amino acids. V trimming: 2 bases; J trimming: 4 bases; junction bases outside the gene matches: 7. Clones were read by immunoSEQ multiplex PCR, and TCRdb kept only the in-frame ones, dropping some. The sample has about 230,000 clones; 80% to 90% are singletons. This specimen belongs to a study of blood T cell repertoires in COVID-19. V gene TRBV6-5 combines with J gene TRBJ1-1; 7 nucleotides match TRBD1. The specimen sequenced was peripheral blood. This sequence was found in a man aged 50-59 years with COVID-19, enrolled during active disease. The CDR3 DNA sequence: TGTGCCAGCAGTTACACACAGGGGTCGGGCACTGAAGCTTTCTTT. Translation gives CASSYTQGSGTEAFF.